These T cell receptor beta chains were read from a single sample in a study of CD8 T cells in ankylosing spondylitis. TCRdb reprocessed the 5' RACE reads via MiXCR and lists one record per CDR3 protein. The data contain about 130,000 distinct CDR3 sequences, over 7% of them singletons. Sequencing was performed on blood, either unsorted or a sorted T cell fraction (not recorded which). These TCRs come from a male donor with ankylosing spondylitis or in good health (not recorded which). The CDR3 runs from the conserved cysteine through the conserved F or W. A D gene is named only where the DNA matches it firmly. Clone size is given for some rows only: seen once, a few or many times, or a class if the clone is expanded.

>TRBV5-1|TRBJ2-3|many|-
CASSLIPSTDTQYF
TGCGCCAGCAGCCTGATTCCTAGCACAGATACGCAGTATTTT
>TRBV7-2|TRBJ2-1|many|-
CASSLAGGVGYNEQFF
TGTGCCAGCAGCTTAGCGGGCGGGGTCGGCTACAATGAGCAGTTCTTC
>TRBV20-1|TRBJ2-3|many|-
CSAPSLRGTADTQYF
TGCAGTGCCCCCTCACTACGGGGGACTGCAGATACGCAGTATTTT
>TRBV5-1|TRBJ1-5|many|-
CASTQDGSLNQPQHF
TGCGCCAGCACCCAAGATGGATCCCTCAATCAGCCCCAGCATTTT
>TRBV7-2|TRBJ1-5|few|-
CASSLVRGNQPQHF
TGTGCCAGCAGCTTAGTGCGAGGTAACCAGCCCCAGCATTTT
>TRBV20-1|TRBJ1-2|many|-
CSAREGNRVYGYTF
TGCAGTGCTAGAGAAGGGAACAGGGTATATGGCTACACCTTC
>TRBV9|TRBJ2-7|few|TRBD1
CASSVVGRGRDEQYF
TGTGCCAGCAGCGTAGTAGGCAGGGGGCGCGACGAGCAGTACTTC
>TRBV20-1|TRBJ2-3|-|TRBD2
CSASGLAGSRDTQYF
TGCAGTGCCTCGGGACTAGCGGGATCAAGAGATACGCAGTATTTT
>TRBV9|TRBJ2-1|few|TRBD2
CASSVGRENAYNEQFF
TGTGCCAGCAGCGTGGGGAGGGAAAATGCCTACAATGAGCAGTTCTTC
>TRBV6-5|TRBJ2-7|-|TRBD1
CASSYSGTGYEQYF
TGTGCCAGCAGTTACTCCGGGACAGGCTACGAGCAGTACTTC
>TRBV20-1|TRBJ2-3|many|TRBD1
CSANIRGRDTQYF
TGCAGTGCTAACATCAGGGGGCGGGATACGCAGTATTTT
>TRBV6-2/TRBV6-3|TRBJ2-1|-|-
CASSTDLLTHEQFF
TGTGCCAGCAGTACGGACCTCCTAACCCATGAGCAGTTCTTC
>TRBV10-3|TRBJ1-5|few|-
CAISEGSNQPQHF
TGTGCCATCAGTGAGGGTTCAAATCAGCCCCAGCATTTT
>TRBV5-1|TRBJ2-3|few|-
CASSSGSASTDTQYF
TGCGCCAGCAGCTCTGGCAGCGCCTCCACAGATACGCAGTATTTT
>TRBV29-1|TRBJ2-7|few|-
CSVKSTARSQYEQYF
TGCAGCGTTAAATCTACGGCCCGATCCCAATACGAGCAGTACTTC
>TRBV5-5|TRBJ1-1|many|-
CASSPRGGLLSGNTEAFF
TGTGCCAGCAGCCCTCGGGGGGGGCTCCTAAGTGGGAACACTGAAGCTTTCTTT
>TRBV4-2|TRBJ2-7|many|TRBD2
CASSTRTSYSYEQYF
TGTGCCAGCAGCACCAGGACTAGCTATTCCTACGAGCAGTACTTC
>TRBV27|TRBJ2-7|many|TRBD2
CASSYTSGSHLEQYF
TGTGCCAGCAGTTACACTAGCGGGAGCCACCTCGAGCAGTACTTC
>TRBV12-3/TRBV12-4|TRBJ1-1|many|-
CASSLRANTEAFF
TGTGCCAGCAGTTTAAGGGCAAACACTGAAGCTTTCTTT
>TRBV4-1|TRBJ2-3|many|TRBD1
CASSQDWTGLDTQYF
TGCGCCAGCAGCCAAGATTGGACAGGGCTAGATACGCAGTATTTT
>TRBV5-1|TRBJ2-7|-|-
CASSGSFTAAYEQYF
TGCGCCAGCAGCGGGTCCTTCACAGCGGCCTACGAGCAGTACTTC
>TRBV20-1|TRBJ2-5|many|-
CSARDAGRETQYF
TGCAGTGCTAGAGATGCCGGTAGAGAGACCCAGTACTTC
>TRBV4-3|TRBJ2-1|-|-
CASSQEFGFSQFF
TGCGCCAGCAGCCAAGAATTCGGCTTTTCTCAGTTCTTC
>TRBV3-1|TRBJ1-5|many|-
CASSLTGAGNQPQHF
TGTGCCAGCAGCCTAACCGGGGCCGGGAATCAGCCCCAGCATTTT
>TRBV20-1|TRBJ2-4|many|TRBD1
CSAEHGDRVDKNIQYF
TGCAGTGCTGAGCATGGGGACAGGGTTGACAAAAACATTCAGTACTTC